The clone carrying this T cell receptor beta chain was recorded once. TCRdb keeps only in-frame clones here, not all; method: immunoSEQ multiplex PCR. The sample has a few hundred thousand clones; around 85% are singletons. These data come from a study of blood T cell repertoires in COVID-19. CDR3 length: 14 amino acids. The germline V gene encodes CDR1 LNHNV and CDR2 YYDKDF (reference sequence). V lost 3 bases to trimming and J lost 9 bases, with 15 bases between them. The receptor's source is a woman aged 30 to 39 who had recovered from COVID-19. The sequencing sample was made of peripheral blood. The rearrangement uses TRBV15 and TRBJ1-5; the D is unclear. The DNA of the CDR3 is TGTGCCACCAGCAGTGGAGGCACTGCTCGGCCCCAGCATTTT. Residues: CATSSGGTARPQHF.